This T cell receptor (beta chain) was profiled in a study of graft-versus-host responses after intestinal transplantation. Across the study: The whole recipient group had anti-thymocyte globulin induction followed by tacrolimus and steroids for about three years. Findings of the study overall: Researchers found GvH clones in recipient marrow, and some showed up first in ileum or blood. Those patients showing graft-donor T cell macrochimerism displayed high graft-versus-host to host-versus-graft clonal ratios in allografts.

Sequenced by immunoSEQ multiplex PCR; TCRdb stores in-frame clones only, minus some. The data show approximately 4,300 clones, over 75% seen once. The CDR3 length is 13 residues. The V gene end was trimmed by 4 bases and the J gene end by 4 bases; junction bases not matched to a gene: 1. Germline CDR1 is SGHTA and CDR2 is FQGTGA. The time point: postoperative day 105 after intestinal transplantation (dayNNNN = postoperative day). The graft tissue was processed, and this released both intraepithelial and lamina propria lymphocytes. This clone was observed a few times. Its specificity is not known. The chain joins TRBV7-3 to TRBJ2-1; TRBD2 matches 7 bases. The source is a human patient who received an intestinal transplant, so some T cells may come from the graft donor. Here the sequenced sample was ileum tissue, taken 105 days after intestinal transplantation. In DNA form, the CDR3 reads TGTGCCAGCAGCTCGGGACTATACAATGAGCAGTTCTTC. Translation gives CASSSGLYNEQFF.